The 25 T cell receptor beta chains presented below share a single source sample, sequenced in a study of cytomegalovirus exposure and HLA in healthy donors. The PCR employed 60 Vbeta primers together with 13 Jbeta primers. Sequenced by immunoSEQ multiplex PCR; TCRdb stores in-frame clones only, minus some. The table lists 95,000 to 100,000 clones, around 77% of them singletons. Material: PBMCs. Receptors were obtained from a female donor in good health and CMV-seronegative.

The chain uses TRBV19 and TRBJ2-3; D gene uncertain. The V end was cut by 6 bases, the J end by 4 bases, with 14 bases between. CDR1 and CDR2 (germline): LNHDA, SQIVND (reference sequence). The CDR3 has 14 residues. The chain's CDR3 is CASRSRDGPDTQYF. In nucleotides, the CDR3 is TGTGCCAGTAGGAGTCGTGATGGGCCAGATACGCAGTATTTT.

J is TRBJ2-5 and V is TRBV30; tentatively, D is TRBD2 (5 bases). The V gene's germline CDR1 is GTSNPN and CDR2 SVGIG (reference sequence). V lost 0 bases to trimming and J lost 0 bases, with 17 bases between them. The CDR3 is 17 residues long. In nucleotides, the CDR3 is TGTGCCTGGAGTGTACTGGGAAGAGGGCTGCACCAAGAGACCCAGTACTTC. Residues: CAWSVLGRGLHQETQYF. The variable domain in full, with the rest retrieved from reference TRBV30 and TRBJ2-5, is SQTIHQWPATLVQPVGSPLSLECTVEGTSNPNLYWYRQAAGRGLQLLFYSVGIGQISSEVPQNLSASRPQDRQFILSSKKLLLSDSGFYLCAWSVLGRGLHQETQYFGPGTRLLVL.

The chain is built from TRBV28 and TRBJ2-7; no clear D. Germline V gene lookup returns CDR1 MDHEN and CDR2 SYDVKM. This CDR3 is built from 13 residues. Trimming removed 5 bases from V and 2 bases from J, with 10 bases in between. CDR3 protein: CASSRGFPYEQYF. The DNA for the CDR3 is TGTGCCAGCAGTCGTGGCTTTCCCTACGAGCAGTACTTC.

The rearrangement joins TRBV11-3 to TRBJ2-7, with 10 positions matching TRBD2. Trimming at V came to 5 bases and at J to 7 bases, leaving 11 bases not matched to a gene. CDR1 and CDR2 from the germline V gene are SGHNT and YENEEA. The CDR3 runs to 15 residues. CDR3 coding DNA: TGTGCCAGCAGCCAGGGTAGCGGGGGGCCCTCGGAGCAGTACTTC. It yields the protein CASSQGSGGPSEQYF.

The chain carries TRBV15 and TRBJ1-2; 8 nucleotides match TRBD1. With 0 bases clipped from V and 2 bases from J, the junction kept 8 bases outside the gene matches. This CDR3 comprises 17 residues. Germline loops: CDR1 LNHNV, CDR2 YYDKDF (reference sequence). CDR3 residues: CATSRDRGLTHNYGYTF. As DNA, the CDR3 is TGTGCCACCAGCAGAGACAGGGGGCTAACTCACAACTATGGCTACACCTTC.

The chain recombines TRBV5-1 with TRBJ1-1; D call uncertain. The length of the CDR3 is 15 residues. Trimming removed 4 bases at V and 4 bases at J, with 17 bases between. Germline V gives CDR1 SGHRS, CDR2 YFSETQ. In nucleotides, the CDR3 is TGCGCCAGCAGCCCAAACGCAGGTGAGGGCACTGAAGCTTTCTTT. It is translated as CASSPNAGEGTEAFF.

This chain joins TRBV18 and TRBJ1-1, with D unresolved. This CDR3 region has 13 residues. The germline V and J ends were trimmed by 1 base and 7 bases, with 10 bases remaining between them. CDR1 is KGHSH and CDR2 is LQKENI in the germline V gene. The CDR3: CASSPREGNEAFF. The DNA of the CDR3 is TGTGCCAGCTCACCACGGGAGGGTAATGAAGCTTTCTTT.

The chain joins TRBV5-6 to TRBJ1-4; D call uncertain. The CDR3 has 14 amino acids. The ends were cut back, 4 bases at V and 8 bases at J, with 15 bases in the middle. CDR1 is SGHDT, CDR2 YYEEEE, per germline. CDR3 bases: TGTGCCAGCAGCCTGGGCCCACTCGGGGAAAAACTGTTTTTT. It specifies CASSLGPLGEKLFF.

This clone was observed a handful of times. CDR3 sequence (DNA): TGTGCCAGCAGTTCCCCGGCGGGACTCAGCACAGATACGCAGTATTTT. Residues: CASSSPAGLSTDTQYF. The rearrangement joins TRBV11-2 to TRBJ2-3; D might be TRBD2 (6 bases). The CDR3 consists of 16 residues. Looked up from germline, CDR1 is SGHAT and CDR2 is FQNNGV. V lost 6 bases and J lost 0, with 16 bases in between.

Points on this clone: Distinct nucleotide sequences in the sample also encode this CDR3. V gene TRBV9 combines with J gene TRBJ1-1; D gene unclear. V lost 0 bases to trimming and J lost 1 base, with 4 bases between them. The CDR3 loop spans 13 amino acids. Germline lookup yields CDR1 SGDLS and CDR2 YYNGEE. The DNA for the CDR3 is TGTGCCAGCAGCGTAGGAGCGAACACTGAAGCTTTCTTT. It codes for CASSVGANTEAFF.

The rearrangement uses TRBV19 and TRBJ1-3; possible D gene TRBD1, 6 bases. Germline V CDR1 and CDR2: LNHDA, SQIVND (reference sequence). V gave up 5 bases and J gave up 0 bases, with 14 bases separating them. The CDR3 sequence is 16 residues long. The CDR3 DNA reads as TGTGCCAGTAGTTTACAGGGCGGACTCTCTGGAAACACCATATATTTT. It yields the protein CASSLQGGLSGNTIYF.

This clone occurred a few times. J is TRBJ1-3 and V is TRBV19; unclear D gene. This CDR3 contains 16 residues. Trimming shortened V by 5 bases and J by 8 bases, and 22 bases separated the two germline ends. CDR1 is LNHDA and CDR2 is SQIVND in the germline V gene (reference sequence). The CDR3 reads CASSPDWSFVTDTIYF. In nucleotides, the CDR3 is TGTGCCAGTAGTCCCGACTGGTCCTTTGTAACGGACACCATATATTTT.

This chain joins TRBV29-1 and TRBJ2-7; maybe TRBD2 (5 bases). Germline values: CDR1 SQVTM, CDR2 ANQGSEA. Between the trimmed V and J ends, which lost 4 bases and 3 bases, there was a span of 7 bases. This CDR3 has 11 residues. CDR3 nucleotide sequence: TGCAGCGTTGGAGGGTACTACGAGCAGTACTTC. This gives the protein CSVGGYYEQYF.

The chain uses TRBV4-3 and TRBJ1-2, with no clear D. The CDR3 is 13 residues long. Trimming stripped 0 bases from V and 3 bases from J, with 5 bases between. CDR1 is LGHNA and CDR2 is YSLEER in the germline V gene. CDR3 residues: CASSQDQDYGYTF. DNA of the CDR3: TGCGCCAGCAGCCAAGATCAGGACTATGGCTACACCTTC.

V gene TRBV2 combines with J gene TRBJ1-1; 8 bases match TRBD1. The CDR3 is 13 amino acids. The germline CDR1 and CDR2 sequences are SNHLY and FYNNEI. Germline trimming cut 6 bases from V and 8 bases from J; bases unmatched to any gene: 8. The CDR3 reads CASSAQGVREAFF. The DNA for the CDR3 is TGTGCCAGCAGCGCACAGGGGGTAAGGGAAGCTTTCTTT.

The rearrangement uses TRBV6-5 and TRBJ2-7; TRBD2 is a possible D gene (6 bases). This CDR3 is built from 13 residues. Trimming removed 7 bases from V and 1 base from J, with 11 bases in between. The germline CDR1 and CDR2 sequences are MNHEY and SVGAGI. The DNA of the CDR3 is TGTGCCAGCAATTGGGACTCATCCTACGAGCAGTACTTC. Its translation is CASNWDSSYEQYF.

As DNA, the CDR3 is TGTGCCAGCAGCCAAAGCGGGAGTACGGTAGAGACCCAGTACTTC. Amino acid sequence: CASSQSGSTVETQYF. The rearrangement links TRBV7-9 to TRBJ2-5, with TRBD2 matching over 8 bases. This CDR3 spans 15 amino acids. The V and J ends lost 5 bases and 4 bases, in that order; junction bases with no gene match: 9. Germline lookup yields CDR1 SEHNR and CDR2 FQNEAQ (reference sequence).

V and J are TRBV6-1 and TRBJ2-7; D gene unclear. The CDR3 consists of 13 residues. V dropped 2 bases and J dropped 2 bases, with 7 bases sitting between them. CDR1 is MNHNS and CDR2 is SASEGT in the germline V gene. The CDR3 region has the DNA TGTGCCAGCAGTGAACTTTCTACCTACGAGCAGTACTTC. Translated, it gives CASSELSTYEQYF.

This chain uses TRBV4-1 with TRBJ2-3, with D unclear. Per germline, CDR1 MGHRA and CDR2 YSYEKL. There are 12 residues in the CDR3. Trimming took off 4 bases at V and 2 bases at J, with 4 bases between the two ends. CDR3 sequence (DNA): TGCGCCAGCAGCCGCGTCACAGATACGCAGTATTTT. This encodes CASSRVTDTQYF.

This chain links TRBV10-1 with TRBJ2-5; D is unclear. V was cut by 3 bases and J by 2 bases, with 10 bases left in between. Per germline, CDR1 WNHNN and CDR2 SYGVQD (reference sequence). The CDR3 spans 14 residues. CDR3 sequence (DNA): TGCGCCAGCAGTGACTCCGACTTACAAGAGACCCAGTACTTC. As protein: CASSDSDLQETQYF.

This chain connects TRBV5-1 to TRBJ2-1, with D perhaps matching TRBD1 (6 bases). The CDR3 sequence is 14 residues long. Germline CDR1 is SGHRS and CDR2 is YFSETQ. Trimming cost V 0 bases and J 2 bases, with 6 bases left between them. CDR3 coding DNA: TGCGCCAGCAGCTTGGCAGGGGCCTACAATGAGCAGTTCTTC. Translating gives CASSLAGAYNEQFF.

This clone occurred once. This rearrangement joins TRBV6-1 to TRBJ1-5; TRBD1 might be the D (5 bases). The germline V gene has CDR1 MNHNS and CDR2 SASEGT. The V end lost 3 bases, the J end lost 7 bases, and 22 bases lay between the germline ends. CDR3 length: 17 residues. The chain's CDR3 is CASSDRFGEVGGQPQHF. DNA of the CDR3: TGTGCCAGCAGTGATCGGTTCGGTGAGGTCGGGGGACAGCCCCAGCATTTT.

The V gene is TRBV7-9, the J gene TRBJ1-5; 9 bases are shared with TRBD1. The V gene end was trimmed by 5 bases and the J gene end by 2 bases; junction bases not matched to a gene: 4. Per germline, CDR1 SEHNR and CDR2 FQNEAQ (reference sequence). The CDR3 sequence is 15 residues long. For the CDR3, the DNA is TGTGCCAGCAGCGCACAGGGGGCACGCAATCAGCCCCAGCATTTT. Translation gives CASSAQGARNQPQHF.

The genes are TRBV11-3 and TRBJ1-2; maybe TRBD1 (6 bases). The CDR3 extends over 14 amino acids. Germline CDR1 is SGHNT and CDR2 is YENEEA. The V end was cut by 4 bases, the J end by 2 bases, with 11 bases between. This chain's CDR3 is CASSYSGHNYGYTF. The CDR3 DNA reads as TGTGCCAGCAGCTACTCGGGACACAACTATGGCTACACCTTC.

V is TRBV29-1 and J is TRBJ1-1; D perhaps matches TRBD1 (6 bases). The CDR3 sequence is 15 residues long. The V end lost 3 bases, the J end lost 2 bases, and 16 bases lay between the germline ends. The germline CDR1 and CDR2 sequences are SQVTM and ANQGSEA. The CDR3 loop reads CSVEGTPPVNTEAFF. Here the CDR3 DNA reads TGCAGCGTTGAGGGGACACCCCCTGTAAACACTGAAGCTTTCTTT.